This T cell receptor (beta chain) was obtained from a study of CD8 T cells in ankylosing spondylitis. One entry per CDR3 protein results from TCRdb running MiXCR on the 5' RACE reads. The data show about 240,000 distinct CDR3 sequences, with roughly 8.6% seen just once and nearly 7% held by the top ten. This clonotype has at least ten counts. As yet, its antigen is unknown. Germline CDR1 reads LNHNV; CDR2 reads YYDKDF (reference sequence). The V end lost 0 bases, the J end lost 9 bases, and 14 bases lay between the germline ends. There are 14 residues in the CDR3. Study-level points and caveats: Significantly higher representation of disease-linked clones was reported for matched ankylosing spondylitis synovial fluid. Disease-linked clones proved CD8+ and comparatively uncommon in peripheral blood.

This TCR came from a male donor with ankylosing spondylitis or in good health (not recorded which). Sequenced input: blood, either unsorted or a sorted T cell fraction (not recorded which). V usage is TRBV15 and J usage is TRBJ1-2, with a weak D call TRBD1 (6 bases). The CDR3 loop reads CATSRDKQGGRYTF. In nucleotides, the CDR3 is TGTGCCACCAGCAGAGATAAACAGGGTGGACGCTACACCTTC.